Below, 8 T cell receptor beta chains from the same sample are listed, as sequenced in a study of T cells in Graves' hyperthyroidism and ophthalmopathy (dated by TCRdb to about 2019). Libraries were built with multiplex PCR. TCRdb names Illumina HiSeq 2000 as the instrument used. TCR beta CDR3 regions were amplified from RNA transcripts. The TCR CDR3 was subjected to a first round of RT-PCR using the HTBI primer set and the Qiagen OneStep RT-PCR kit. In-frame beta chains were kept once TCRdb had trimmed the public reads at Q25 with fastp and called clones with MiXCR. Entries are consolidated by CDR3 protein sequence, retaining the most common genes and DNA. The sample contains approximately 640,000 distinct CDR3 sequences, roughly 17% of them found a single time. The top ten hold about a sixth of the sample. Source material: blood. The source is a man in his fifties with Graves' hyperthyroidism.

This clonotype was counted ten times or more. The rearrangement joins TRBV20-1 to TRBJ2-7, with 8 bases identical to TRBD2. V gave up 0 bases and J gave up 0 bases; unmatched junction bases: 7. The CDR3 is 16 residues long. CDR1 is DFQATT, CDR2 SNEGSKA, per germline (reference sequence). This CDR3 reads CSARDRGGRSSYEQYF. DNA for the CDR3: TGCAGTGCTAGAGATAGAGGCGGGAGGAGCTCCTACGAGCAGTACTTC.

The CDR3 loop reads CSASPTGGVSSYEQYF. The DNA of the CDR3 is TGCAGTGCTAGCCCCACAGGGGGGGTAAGCTCCTACGAGCAGTACTTC. This chain links TRBV20-1 with TRBJ2-7, with D possibly being TRBD1 (8 bases). The germline V and J ends were trimmed by 3 bases and 0 bases, with 18 bases remaining between them. This CDR3 comprises 16 residues. Per germline, CDR1 DFQATT and CDR2 SNEGSKA (reference sequence).

This clonotype has ten or more counts. The rearrangement joins TRBV11-2 to TRBJ2-7; a weak D match, TRBD2 (5 bases). Trimming removed 8 bases at V and 3 bases at J, with 17 bases between. Germline V gene sequence: CDR1 SGHAT, CDR2 FQNNGV. The length of the CDR3 is 14 residues. The CDR3 bases are TGTGCCAGCGCTGGACTCCGCCAGGTCTACGAGCAGTACTTC. Its protein product is CASAGLRQVYEQYF. Filled out from reference TRBV11-2 and TRBJ2-7, the complete variable domain reads EAGVAQSPRYKIIEKRQSVAFWCNPISGHATLYWYQQILGQGPKLLIQFQNNGVVDDSQLPKDRFSAERLKGVDSTLKIQPAKLEDSAVYLCASAGLRQVYEQYFGPGTRLTVT.

This clonotype was counted ten times or more. This rearrangement joins TRBV5-1 to TRBJ2-3; D remains unclear. The germline V and J ends were trimmed by 4 bases and 3 bases, with 18 bases remaining between them. In germline, CDR1 is SGHRS, CDR2 YFSETQ. This CDR3 has 16 amino acids. Here the CDR3 DNA reads TGCGCCAGCAGCCCGGCAGCGCGAGCGAAGACAGATACGCAGTATTTT. It yields the protein CASSPAARAKTDTQYF. The full variable domain, in which reference TRBV5-1 and TRBJ2-3 provide the parts outside the CDR3, is KAGVTQTPRYLIKTRGQQVTLSCSPISGHRSVSWYQQTPGQGLQFLFEYFSETQRNKGNFPGRFSGRQFSNSRSEMNVSTLELGDSALYLCASSPAARAKTDTQYFGPGTRLTVL.

This clonotype was detected only a few times. The V gene is TRBV20-1, the J gene TRBJ1-1; TRBD1 might be the D (6 bases). Germline CDR1 is DFQATT and CDR2 is SNEGSKA (reference sequence). CDR3 length: 15 amino acids. Trimming cost V 2 bases and J 1 base, with 14 bases left between them. The CDR3 sequence: CSARSLGARNTEAFF. The CDR3 DNA reads as TGCAGTGCTAGATCATTGGGGGCGAGGAACACTGAAGCTTTCTTT.

This clonotype was counted many times. V gene TRBV11-2 combines with J gene TRBJ2-1, with TRBD2 as a possible D gene (6 bases). Looked up from germline, CDR1 is SGHAT and CDR2 is FQNNGV. CDR3 size: 17 residues. Trimming left V 0 bases short and J 2 bases short, with 14 bases between. Here the CDR3 reads CASSLDLTGVAYNEQFF. Here the CDR3 DNA reads TGTGCCAGCAGCTTAGATCTTACGGGAGTCGCCTACAATGAGCAGTTCTTC.

V usage is TRBV3-1 and J usage is TRBJ2-1; D is ambiguous. The CDR3 runs 13 residues. Germline V gene data show CDR1 as LGHDT and CDR2 as YNNKEL (reference sequence). V was shortened by 2 bases and J by 3 bases, with 5 bases between the two germline ends. CDR3 in DNA: TGTGCCAGCAGCCAACAACTCTACAATGAGCAGTTCTTC. Translating it yields CASSQQLYNEQFF.

This clonotype occurred many times. The chain couples TRBV7-9 to TRBJ2-1; 7 bases line up with TRBD2. This CDR3 has 17 residues. Trimming cost V 5 bases and J 0 bases; bases outside gene matches: 10. In germline, CDR1 is SEHNR, CDR2 FQNEAQ (reference sequence). The CDR3 loop is CASSPGTIPSSYNEQFF. Written as DNA, the CDR3 is TGTGCCAGCAGCCCAGGGACTATCCCGAGCTCCTACAATGAGCAGTTCTTC.